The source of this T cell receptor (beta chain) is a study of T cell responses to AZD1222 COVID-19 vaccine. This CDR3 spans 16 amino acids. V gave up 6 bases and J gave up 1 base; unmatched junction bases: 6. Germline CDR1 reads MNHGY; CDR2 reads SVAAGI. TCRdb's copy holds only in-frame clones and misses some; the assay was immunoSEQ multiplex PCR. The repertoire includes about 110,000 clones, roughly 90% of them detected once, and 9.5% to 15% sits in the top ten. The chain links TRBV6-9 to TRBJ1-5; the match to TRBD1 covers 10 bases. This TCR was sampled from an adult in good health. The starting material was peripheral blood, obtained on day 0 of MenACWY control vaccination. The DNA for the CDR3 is TGTGCCAGCAGGCGACAGGGGGCCGAAAGCAATCAGCCCCAGCATTTT. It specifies CASRRQGAESNQPQHF.